One and the same sample provided the 23 T cell receptor beta chains below, sequenced in a study of blood T cell repertoires in COVID-19. Repertoires were generated with immunoSEQ multiplex PCR, while TCRdb's copy carries only in-frame clones and drops some. The sample has 45,000 to 55,000 clones; around 84% are singletons. What was sequenced was peripheral blood. These receptors all come from a man aged 45 to 65 with acute or convalescent COVID-19.

The genes are TRBV6-1 and TRBJ2-5; D not certain. V lost 1 base to trimming and J lost 2 bases, with 8 bases between them. The germline gives CDR1 MNHNS, CDR2 SASEGT. The CDR3 length is 14 residues. This CDR3 is CASSEGPVQETQYF. As DNA, the CDR3 is TGTGCCAGCAGTGAAGGGCCAGTGCAAGAGACCCAGTACTTC.

The chain is built from TRBV6-2 or TRBV6-3 and TRBJ1-5; TRBD1 aligns across 10 bases. Looked up from germline, CDR1 is MNHEY and CDR2 is SVGEGT. The J segment lost 6 bases and the V segment lost 0 bases, leaving 5 bases of the junction unmatched. This CDR3 has 16 residues. The CDR3 spells CASSYSSGTGAQPQHF. In DNA form, the CDR3 reads TGTGCCAGCAGTTACTCGAGTGGGACAGGGGCTCAGCCCCAGCATTTT.

This chain uses TRBV15 with TRBJ2-6; D gene unclear. The germline V gene has CDR1 LNHNV and CDR2 YYDKDF (reference sequence). The CDR3 spans 13 residues. V shed 6 bases and J shed 1 base, with 4 bases lying between them. The CDR3 DNA sequence: TGTGCCACCAGGGAGTCTGGGGCCAACGTCCTGACTTTC. It translates to CATRESGANVLTF.

The J gene is TRBJ1-5, the V gene TRBV18; the D gene is possibly TRBD1 (5 bases). CDR3 length: 15 residues. With 0 bases removed from V and 5 bases from J, the gap between germline ends came to 11 bases. Germline values: CDR1 KGHSH, CDR2 LQKENI. Written as DNA, the CDR3 is TGTGCCAGCTCACCACCGGGCAGGGAACATCAGCCCCAGCATTTT. This translates into CASSPPGREHQPQHF.

V gene TRBV18 combines with J gene TRBJ1-5, with 8 bases aligning to TRBD1. The CDR3 extends over 15 amino acids. Germline lookup yields CDR1 KGHSH and CDR2 LQKENI. The V and J ends lost 6 bases and 1 base, in that order; junction bases with no gene match: 5. The DNA of the CDR3 is TGTGCCAGCTCGCGGACAGGGTCCAGCAATCAGCCCCAGCATTTT. Its protein product is CASSRTGSSNQPQHF. Full variable domain (outside the CDR3, taken from reference TRBV18 and TRBJ1-5): NAGVMQNPRHLVRRRGQEARLRCSPMKGHSHVYWYRQLPEEGLKFMVYLQKENIIDESGMPKERFSAEFPKEGPSILRIQQVVRGDSAAYFCASSRTGSSNQPQHFGDGTRLSIL.

The chain is built from TRBV4-2 and TRBJ2-1; a possible D gene is TRBD1 (5 bases). This CDR3 region has 15 residues. The germline V gene has CDR1 LGHNA and CDR2 YNFKEQ. V was pared by 7 bases and J by 0 bases, with 13 bases between. CDR3 residues: CASTQGVSSYNEQFF. The CDR3 DNA follows: TGTGCCAGCACCCAGGGCGTTAGCTCCTACAATGAGCAGTTCTTC.

J is TRBJ2-2 and V is TRBV4-3; a weak D match, TRBD2 (5 bases). Per germline, CDR1 LGHNA and CDR2 YSLEER. The CDR3 runs 20 residues. V was clipped by 0 bases and J by 1 base, with 21 bases between them. The CDR3 DNA reads TGCGCCAGCAGCCAAGATTTGTTGGTTCGGGCGGGCGAGAACACCGGGGAGCTGTTTTTT. Translating it yields CASSQDLLVRAGENTGELFF.

The V call is TRBV6-4, the J call TRBJ2-7; 7 nucleotides line up with TRBD1. Germline CDR1 is MRHNA and CDR2 is SNTAGT. This CDR3 is 15 amino acids long. Trimming cost V 4 bases and J 0 bases; bases outside gene matches: 6. CDR3 sequence reads: CASSVQQGPSYEQYF. In nucleotides, the CDR3 is TGTGCCAGCAGTGTACAACAGGGGCCCTCCTACGAGCAGTACTTC.

The rearrangement links TRBV2 to TRBJ2-3; no definite D call. Germline assignment: CDR1 SNHLY and CDR2 FYNNEI. V was pared by 4 bases and J by 4 bases, with 12 bases between. There are 14 residues in the CDR3. The CDR3: CASSAGLGPDTQYF. CDR3 DNA sequence: TGTGCCAGCAGTGCTGGTCTAGGCCCAGATACGCAGTATTTT.

J is TRBJ1-2 and V is TRBV25-1; D is ambiguous. CDR1 and CDR2 (germline): MGHDK, SYGVNS. V dropped 1 base and J dropped 4 bases, with 10 bases sitting between them. The CDR3 is 14 residues long. This chain's CDR3 is CASSELGLAYGYTF. CDR3 DNA: TGTGCCAGCAGTGAATTGGGCCTGGCCTATGGCTACACCTTC.

CDR3 in DNA: TGTGCCAGCAGCTTGCAGGGATCCAGATACAATGAGCAGTTCTTC. Its protein is CASSLQGSRYNEQFF. This chain connects TRBV5-4 to TRBJ2-1; D is perhaps TRBD1 (5 bases). The ends were cut back, 1 base at V and 4 bases at J, with 12 bases in the middle. The CDR3 extends over 15 amino acids. Germline CDR1 and CDR2: SGHNT and YYREEE (reference sequence).

This clone has just a few counts. The J gene is TRBJ1-5, the V gene TRBV7-2; D is possibly TRBD1 (5 bases). The CDR3 has 16 residues. The germline V and J ends were trimmed by 3 bases and 0 bases, with 12 bases remaining between them. CDR1 is SGHTA, CDR2 FQGNSA, per germline. CDR3 residues: CASSFGATASNQPQHF. The CDR3 DNA reads as TGTGCCAGCAGCTTCGGTGCGACAGCTAGCAATCAGCCCCAGCATTTT.

The chain joins TRBV5-1 to TRBJ2-3; TRBD2 matches at 14 bases. The CDR3 spans 18 residues. The J segment lost 3 bases and the V segment lost 0 bases, leaving 6 bases of the junction unmatched. From germline, CDR1 is SGHRS and CDR2 YFSETQ. Here the CDR3 DNA reads TGCGCCAGCAGCTTGGAGGGGACTAGCGGGGGCTGGACAGATACGCAGTATTTT. Translation: CASSLEGTSGGWTDTQYF.

The J gene is TRBJ2-7, the V gene TRBV7-2; 8 bases agree with TRBD1. From germline, CDR1 is SGHTA and CDR2 FQGNSA. The trim removed 4 bases at V and 3 bases at J, leaving 11 bases unmatched. The CDR3 is 16 residues long. This CDR3 reads CASSSFTGTGLYEQYF. The CDR3 DNA sequence: TGTGCCAGCAGCTCCTTTACGGGGACAGGCCTCTACGAGCAGTACTTC.

This chain links TRBV10-3 with TRBJ2-1, with D maybe TRBD1 (6 bases). Germline lookup yields CDR1 ENHRY and CDR2 SYGVKD. The CDR3 extends over 14 amino acids. Between the trimmed V and J ends, which lost 3 bases and 5 bases, there was a span of 11 bases. CDR3 nucleotide sequence: TGTGCCATCAGTGACAGGGGCCCAAACAATGAGCAGTTCTTC. Protein sequence: CAISDRGPNNEQFF.

The V and J genes are TRBV11-3 and TRBJ2-3, with 7 nucleotides matching TRBD2. The CDR3 sequence is 15 residues long. V dropped 1 base and J dropped 4; count of bases not matched to a gene: 5. The germline V gene has CDR1 SGHNT and CDR2 YENEEA. CDR3 sequence (DNA): TGTGCCAGCAGCTTAGGGGCTAGCGGCTCAGATACGCAGTATTTT. Residues: CASSLGASGSDTQYF.

V and J are TRBV20-1 and TRBJ1-2; D is unclear. Germline V gene lookup returns CDR1 DFQATT and CDR2 SNEGSKA (reference sequence). There are 13 residues in the CDR3. The ends were cut back, 3 bases at V and 4 bases at J, with 12 bases in the middle. CDR3 amino acids: CSASVTITYGYTF. CDR3 bases: TGCAGTGCTAGTGTCACTATAACCTATGGCTACACCTTC.

V usage is TRBV19 and J usage is TRBJ2-7; D is unclear. The germline V gene encodes CDR1 LNHDA and CDR2 SQIVND (reference sequence). This CDR3 comprises 13 residues. Trimming pared 3 bases from V and 0 bases from J, leaving 6 bases between. CDR3 bases: TGTGCCAGTAGTATGGCAGGCTCCTACGAGCAGTACTTC. Translation gives CASSMAGSYEQYF. Full variable domain (outside the CDR3, taken from reference TRBV19 and TRBJ2-7): DGGITQSPKYLFRKEGQNVTLSCEQNLNHDAMYWYRQDPGQGLRLIYYSQIVNDFQKGDIAEGYSVSREKKESFPLTVTSAQKNPTAFYLCASSMAGSYEQYFGPGTRLTVT.

The genes are TRBV4-2 and TRBJ1-1; 8 bases map to TRBD1. Germline V gene sequence: CDR1 LGHNA, CDR2 YNFKEQ. V gave up 2 bases and J gave up 4 bases; unmatched junction bases: 6. The CDR3 extends over 15 amino acids. The CDR3 reads CASSQTGGRVTEAFF. The CDR3 region has the DNA TGTGCCAGCAGCCAAACAGGGGGTAGGGTCACTGAAGCTTTCTTT.

The rearrangement links TRBV12-3 or TRBV12-4 to TRBJ2-3; unclear D gene. This CDR3 is 13 amino acids long. V was clipped by 5 bases and J by 14 bases, with 20 bases between them. The CDR3 is CASSTLLGRGLYF. For the CDR3, the DNA is TGTGCCAGCAGTACCTTACTGGGTCGCGGTTTGTATTTT.

The V and J genes are TRBV4-3 and TRBJ2-4, with unresolved D. Between the trimmed V and J ends, which lost 0 bases and 8 bases, there was a span of 11 bases. The CDR3 consists of 14 residues. Germline V gives CDR1 LGHNA, CDR2 YSLEER. The CDR3 protein is CASSQDVLVDIQYF. The CDR3 region has the DNA TGCGCCAGCAGCCAAGATGTCCTAGTAGACATTCAGTACTTC.

The chain recombines TRBV5-1 with TRBJ1-6; 7 bases are a match to TRBD1. Germline loops: CDR1 SGHRS, CDR2 YFSETQ. The V and J ends lost 5 bases and 4 bases, in that order; junction bases with no gene match: 15. The CDR3 totals 18 residues. CDR3 loop: CASSTHSGTANYNSPLHF. The CDR3 region has the DNA TGCGCCAGCAGTACCCACTCCGGGACAGCAAATTATAATTCACCCCTCCACTTT.

The genes are TRBV5-1 and TRBJ2-1, with 13 bases lining up with TRBD2. J gave up 7 bases and V 10 bases, and 5 bases lay outside the gene matches. Germline CDR1 and CDR2: SGHRS and YFSETQ. The CDR3 has 13 amino acids. In DNA form, the CDR3 reads TGCGCCTCGGGACTAGCGGGGTCGAATGAGCAGTTCTTC. Translating gives CASGLAGSNEQFF. Using reference TRBV5-1 and TRBJ2-1 for the parts outside the CDR3, the full variable domain is KAGVTQTPRYLIKTRGQQVTLSCSPISGHRSVSWYQQTPGQGLQFLFEYFSETQRNKGNFPGRFSGRQFSNSRSEMNVSTLELGDSALYLCASGLAGSNEQFFGPGTRLTVL.